In this sample, the clone carrying this TCR beta chain turned up a few times. The antigen is not known. The source of the sample is a study of Ad26.COV2.S vaccination and SARS-CoV-2 variants. Overall study context: In the study, Ad26.COV2.S was injected intramuscularly once, or twice 56 days apart.

Indicated treatment: 19 received Ad26.COV2.S at low or high dose, single or two shots; 5 received placebo; per-sample allocation not given. The investigators took samples on day 63 after the first vaccine or placebo injection. The CDR3 has 13 residues. The V end was cut by 3 bases, the J end by 9 bases, with 9 bases between. Study-level results: Vaccinees and placebo recipients showed similar non-spike TCR breadth. The analyses of TCR breadth and depth may have understated the size of total T cell responses.

The repertoire was sequenced with immunoSEQ multiplex PCR; TCRdb's copy has only in-frame clones and lacks some. The top ten hold approximately 2.1% of the sample, which has approximately 300,000 clones, 85% seen once. The specimen was peripheral blood, collected in a trial of Ad26.COV2.S vaccine versus placebo. V and J are TRBV12-3 or TRBV12-4 and TRBJ1-6; D unresolved. This receptor was taken from a person between 18 and 59 years old who received the Ad26.COV2.S COVID-19 vaccine or a placebo. The CDR3 here is CASSFSGSSPLHF. CDR3 bases: TGTGCCAGCAGTTTTTCGGGAAGTTCACCCCTCCACTTT.